Each of the 27 T cell receptor beta chains below was sequenced from the same sample in a study of long-term antiretroviral therapy in people with HIV. A v3.0 immunoSEQ assay was performed at survey level. Sequencing was performed with immunoSEQ multiplex PCR; in TCRdb, only in-frame clones are kept and a portion is missing. The data hold around 25,000 clones, with roughly 96% observed a single time. The starting material was unsorted PBMCs, obtained about 4.7 years after starting antiretroviral therapy. These receptors were collected from a woman between 50 and 59 years old with HIV.

The chain is built from TRBV6-5 and TRBJ1-3; TRBD1 matches at 8 bases. Germline V CDR1 and CDR2: MNHEY, SVGAGI. The V gene end was trimmed by 5 bases and the J gene end by 3 bases; junction bases not matched to a gene: 6. CDR3 length: 15 residues. The CDR3, as DNA: TGTGCCAGCAGTCTTGACAGGGGCTTTGGAAACACCATATATTTT. Its protein product is CASSLDRGFGNTIYF.

The V and J genes are TRBV11-3 and TRBJ2-3, with D perhaps matching TRBD2 (5 bases). Germline V gene lookup returns CDR1 SGHNT and CDR2 YENEEA. The CDR3 sequence is 14 residues long. V was trimmed by 3 bases and J by 2 bases, leaving 9 bases between them. CDR3 sequence reads: CASSFGLFTDTQYF. The CDR3 DNA sequence: TGTGCCAGCAGCTTCGGACTTTTCACAGATACGCAGTATTTT.

The chain couples TRBV2 to TRBJ1-2, with 7 positions matching TRBD1. The germline gives CDR1 SNHLY, CDR2 FYNNEI. Losses at the gene ends were 2 bases for V and 0 bases for J; bases not matched to a gene: 0. The CDR3 consists of 14 residues. CDR3 amino acids: CASSEQGANYGYTF. The CDR3 DNA follows: TGTGCCAGCAGTGAACAGGGGGCTAACTATGGCTACACCTTC.

The chain uses TRBV7-9 and TRBJ2-7; D might be TRBD1 or TRBD2, each matching 5 bases. CDR1 is SEHNR, CDR2 FQNEAQ, per germline (reference sequence). V gave up 5 bases and J gave up 2 bases, with 16 bases separating them. This CDR3 spans 15 amino acids. For the CDR3, the DNA is TGTGCCAGCAGCCCACAAGGGACGGTAACCTACGAGCAGTACTTC. Protein product: CASSPQGTVTYEQYF.

The J gene is TRBJ2-7, the V gene TRBV28; D remains unclear. The CDR3 loop spans 12 amino acids. V lost 5 bases and J lost 0, with 5 bases in between. Germline lookup yields CDR1 MDHEN and CDR2 SYDVKM. Here the CDR3 DNA reads TGTGCCAGCAGTCCAAGCTCCTACGAGCAGTACTTC. Protein: CASSPSSYEQYF.

This clone showed up just once. The chain combines TRBV4-2 with TRBJ1-3; perhaps TRBD1 as D (5 bases). The CDR3 has 16 amino acids. Looked up from germline, CDR1 is LGHNA and CDR2 is YNFKEQ. V was trimmed by 0 bases and J by 3 bases, leaving 12 bases between them. CDR3 residues: CASSQDSARVGNTIYF. As DNA, the CDR3 is TGTGCCAGCAGCCAAGATTCCGCCAGGGTTGGAAACACCATATATTTT.

CDR3 region: CASSHHTGTEGSTEAFF. The CDR3 DNA sequence: TGCGCCAGCAGCCATCATACCGGGACAGAGGGGAGCACTGAAGCTTTCTTT. This rearrangement joins TRBV4-3 to TRBJ1-1; TRBD1 aligns across 7 bases. The CDR3 totals 17 residues. CDR1 is LGHNA, CDR2 YSLEER, per germline. Losses at the gene ends were 3 bases for V and 4 bases for J; bases not matched to a gene: 14.

This rearrangement joins TRBV15 to TRBJ1-2, with 12 nucleotides matching TRBD1. CDR1 is LNHNV, CDR2 YYDKDF, per germline (reference sequence). The CDR3 consists of 15 residues. Losses at the gene ends were 5 bases for V and 2 bases for J; bases not matched to a gene: 3. CDR3 in amino acids: CATSEGQGANYGYTF. Here the CDR3 DNA reads TGTGCCACCAGCGAGGGACAGGGGGCAAACTATGGCTACACCTTC.

The chain recombines TRBV2 with TRBJ2-7; 10 bases are a match to TRBD2. The V gene's germline CDR1 is SNHLY and CDR2 FYNNEI. J was trimmed by 2 bases and V by 3 bases; bases with no gene match: 4. The CDR3 extends over 15 amino acids. CDR3 DNA: TGTGCCAGCAGTGAGACCGGGACTAGCGCCTACGAGCAGTACTTC. It yields the protein CASSETGTSAYEQYF.

The rearrangement uses TRBV13 and TRBJ1-1, with 9 bases identical to TRBD1. The V gene's germline CDR1 is PRHDT and CDR2 FYEKMQ (reference sequence). The junction had 6 bases not matched to a gene; V was cut back by 9 bases and J by 1 base. The CDR3 is made up of 14 amino acids. In DNA form, the CDR3 reads TGTGCCAGTAGGACAGGGGTGGGGAACACTGAAGCTTTCTTT. Its protein product is CASRTGVGNTEAFF.

The V call is TRBV6-5, the J call TRBJ2-6; D gene unclear. The germline CDR1 and CDR2 sequences are MNHEY and SVGAGI. Trimming removed 6 bases from V and 2 bases from J, with 5 bases in between. This CDR3 spans 13 amino acids. CDR3 loop: CASRETGANVLTF. CDR3 coding DNA: TGTGCCAGCAGGGAGACTGGGGCCAACGTCCTGACTTTC.

In DNA, the CDR3 is TGCAGCGTTGGGACACAGGGGCTTCAGAGTGAAGCTTTCTTT. Translation: CSVGTQGLQSEAFF. The chain links TRBV29-1 to TRBJ1-1, with 7 bases aligning to TRBD1. Trimming cost V 4 bases and J 7 bases; bases outside gene matches: 12. Germline loops: CDR1 SQVTM, CDR2 ANQGSEA. This CDR3 has 14 residues.

This sequence joins TRBV5-6 and TRBJ1-4, with 7 positions matching TRBD1. CDR1 is SGHDT, CDR2 YYEEEE, per germline. The CDR3 has 15 residues. V shed 4 bases and J 4 bases; nucleotides not matched to a gene: 7. DNA of the CDR3: TGTGCCAGCAGCGACTGGGACAGTGATAATGAAAAACTGTTTTTT. Protein product: CASSDWDSDNEKLFF.

The rearrangement links TRBV6-1 to TRBJ2-1; D is unclear. Between the trimmed V and J ends, which lost 5 bases and 6 bases, there was a span of 17 bases. The CDR3 runs to 15 residues. CDR1 and CDR2 (germline): MNHNS, SASEGT. CDR3 loop: CASSSTNLFGNEQFF. CDR3 DNA sequence: TGTGCCAGCAGTTCCACTAATTTATTCGGCAATGAGCAGTTCTTC.

The chain has TRBV6-5 and TRBJ1-2, with TRBD1 as a possible D gene (6 bases). Germline CDR1 is MNHEY and CDR2 is SVGAGI. The V gene lost 2 bases and the J gene lost 3 bases, with 7 bases spanning the gap. This CDR3 comprises 13 residues. CDR3 sequence reads: CASSYHRDYGYTF. The CDR3 DNA reads TGTGCCAGCAGTTACCACAGGGACTATGGCTACACCTTC.

This chain connects TRBV19 to TRBJ1-5; 7 nucleotides agree with TRBD1. Germline assignment: CDR1 LNHDA and CDR2 SQIVND (reference sequence). With V trimmed by 7 bases and J by 0 bases, 15 bases remained unmatched. The CDR3 loop spans 18 amino acids. The CDR3 nucleotides are TGTGCCAGTATGCACCCGTGGGACAGAGAATATAGCAATCAGCCCCAGCATTTT. As protein: CASMHPWDREYSNQPQHF.

In its sample, this clone was seen once. The chain carries TRBV5-1 and TRBJ2-7; no firm D call. With 0 bases removed from V and 6 bases from J, the gap between germline ends came to 7 bases. The CDR3 is made up of 12 amino acids. Looked up from germline, CDR1 is SGHRS and CDR2 is YFSETQ. CDR3 region: CASSLGVAEQYF. DNA of the CDR3: TGCGCCAGCAGCTTGGGGGTCGCCGAGCAGTACTTC.

This chain links TRBV7-9 with TRBJ1-1; possibly TRBD1 for D (6 bases). This CDR3 is built from 14 residues. Germline CDR1 and CDR2: SEHNR and FQNEAQ (reference sequence). Trimming removed 7 bases from V and 1 base from J, with 13 bases in between. The CDR3 loop is CASNVQGWNTEAFF. CDR3 DNA sequence: TGTGCCAGCAACGTACAGGGTTGGAACACTGAAGCTTTCTTT.

This clone has only one observation. V gene TRBV9 combines with J gene TRBJ1-1, with TRBD1 as a possible D gene (5 bases). Germline loops: CDR1 SGDLS, CDR2 YYNGEE. V lost 0 bases to trimming and J lost 5 bases, with 11 bases between them. This CDR3 is built from 14 residues. Written as DNA, the CDR3 is TGTGCCAGCAGCGTAGATACAGGAGGGACTGAAGCTTTCTTT. Residues: CASSVDTGGTEAFF.

The J gene is TRBJ1-5, the V gene TRBV5-1; 8 bases line up with TRBD1. The CDR3 spans 14 residues. Trimming removed 3 bases from V and 6 bases from J; junction bases left unmatched: 5. CDR1 is SGHRS, CDR2 YFSETQ, per germline. CDR3 loop: CASSSGGAGQPQHF. CDR3 in DNA: TGCGCCAGCAGCTCAGGGGGCGCGGGTCAGCCCCAGCATTTT.

This rearrangement joins TRBV10-3 to TRBJ2-1; D is undetermined. The CDR3 is 15 residues long. In germline, CDR1 is ENHRY, CDR2 SYGVKD. V lost 3 bases to trimming and J lost 5 bases, with 14 bases between them. The CDR3 is CAISELLVSDNEQFF. CDR3 nucleotide sequence: TGTGCCATCAGTGAATTGCTAGTGTCCGACAATGAGCAGTTCTTC.

This clone was picked up one time. V is TRBV18 and J is TRBJ2-3; 10 nucleotides line up with TRBD2. Per germline, CDR1 KGHSH and CDR2 LQKENI. The V segment lost 6 bases and the J segment 4 bases; nucleotides outside the gene matches: 4. The CDR3 is 14 residues long. The CDR3 region has the DNA TGTGCCAGCTCGCCGGGACTAGCGCCAGATACGCAGTATTTT. It is translated as CASSPGLAPDTQYF.

The chain recombines TRBV10-3 with TRBJ2-3, with 7 bases fitting TRBD2. CDR3 length: 15 residues. CDR1 and CDR2 (germline): ENHRY, SYGVKD. Losses at the gene ends were 2 bases for V and 4 bases for J; bases not matched to a gene: 6. The CDR3 region has the DNA TGTGCCATCAGTGAGCCCGCGGGAGATTCAGATACGCAGTATTTT. As protein: CAISEPAGDSDTQYF.

The DNA for the CDR3 is TGTGCCAGCAGCAGCCTGCGGGACCTGGGACAGGGGTTTGAAAAACTGTTTTTT. It yields the protein CASSSLRDLGQGFEKLFF. The chain carries TRBV5-6 and TRBJ1-4, with 10 bases matching TRBD1. CDR3 length: 18 residues. With V trimmed by 4 bases and J by 7 bases, 16 bases remained unmatched. Germline V gene data show CDR1 as SGHDT and CDR2 as YYEEEE.

This sequence joins TRBV5-1 and TRBJ2-7; D possibly corresponds to TRBD2 (5 bases). Trimming cost V 3 bases and J 3 bases, with 13 bases left between them. This CDR3 spans 14 amino acids. The germline V gene has CDR1 SGHRS and CDR2 YFSETQ. The CDR3 nucleotides read TGCGCCAGCAGCTCGGACTTTGCGGGCTACGAGCAGTACTTC. It yields the protein CASSSDFAGYEQYF.

The chain joins TRBV7-8 to TRBJ2-7; D not resolved. The CDR3 length is 14 residues. CDR1 and CDR2 (germline): SGHVS, FQNEAQ. The germline V and J ends were trimmed by 3 bases and 2 bases, with 11 bases remaining between them. The CDR3 sequence: CASSLAFSTYEQYF. In DNA form, the CDR3 reads TGTGCCAGCAGCTTGGCGTTTAGCACCTACGAGCAGTACTTC.

Written as DNA, the CDR3 is TGTGCCAGCAGCCAACGAGAGGGCGAGCAGTACTTC. This translates into CASSQREGEQYF. The rearrangement uses TRBV7-9 and TRBJ2-7; perhaps TRBD2 as D (5 bases). V lost 5 bases and J lost 6, with 11 bases in between. The CDR3 covers 12 residues. Germline CDR1 SEHNR, CDR2 FQNEAQ (reference sequence).